Described below is a single T cell receptor (beta chain) sequence and its context. Its antigen is undetermined. The data were obtained in a study of tumor and adjacent non-tumor tissue in lung cancer. Whole-study context: Samples averaged approximately 3.9 million productive TCRbeta reads each.

Three rounds of nested PCR, following a modified ARM-PCR protocol, produced the TCRbeta library. TCRdb re-analysed the multiplex PCR reads in MiXCR, keeping a single row per CDR3 protein. The sample has tens of thousands of distinct CDR3 sequences, more than 75% seen once. Study outcomes and limitations: Compared with tumor, normal lung showed significantly lower TCR diversity.

Germline-derived CDR1 and CDR2 are MDHEN and SYDVKM. This CDR3 has 13 amino acids. RNA was extracted from bulk tissue without any cell sorting. Distant lung tissue was collected more than 3 cm away from the tumor edge. This receptor was identified in a man in his fifties or sixties with non-small cell lung cancer. J is TRBJ1-2 and V is TRBV28; D is perhaps TRBD1 (5 bases). The material sequenced was distant non-tumor lung tissue. The chain's CDR3 is CGSPLGTKNGYTF. DNA for the CDR3: TGTGGCAGTCCACTAGGGACCAAAAATGGCTACACCTTC.